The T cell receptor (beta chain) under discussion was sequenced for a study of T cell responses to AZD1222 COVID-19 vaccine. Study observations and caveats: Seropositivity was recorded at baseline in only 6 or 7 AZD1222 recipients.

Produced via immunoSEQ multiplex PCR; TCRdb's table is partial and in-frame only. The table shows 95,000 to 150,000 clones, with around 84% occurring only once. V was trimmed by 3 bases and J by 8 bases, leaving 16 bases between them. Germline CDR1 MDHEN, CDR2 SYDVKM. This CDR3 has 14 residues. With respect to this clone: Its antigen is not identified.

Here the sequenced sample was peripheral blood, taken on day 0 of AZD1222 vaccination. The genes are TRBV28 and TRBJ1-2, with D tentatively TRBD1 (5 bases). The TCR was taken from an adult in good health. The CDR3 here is CASSFPGAAIGYTF. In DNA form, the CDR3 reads TGTGCCAGCAGTTTCCCCGGGGCAGCGATCGGCTACACCTTC.